This T cell receptor beta chain was documented in a study of T cells after yellow fever vaccination. Study findings and constraints: There was a possibility that FACS-sorted repertoires contained abundant clonotypes contaminating from the bulk population.

Template switching with 5'RACE generated the TCR cDNA and added a universal primer site and UMIs. TCRdb passed the 5' RACE reads through MiXCR, listing each CDR3 protein once. The table lists some 500,000 distinct CDR3 sequences, about 14% of them singletons. This clonotype has just a few counts. The antigen is unknown. Germline CDR1 SGHAT, CDR2 FQDESV (reference sequence). Trimming removed 4 bases at V and 0 bases at J, with 22 bases between. The CDR3 covers 20 residues. The chain couples TRBV11-1 to TRBJ1-6; perhaps TRBD1 as D (6 bases). This TCR derives from a man in his thirties or forties who received the YFV17D yellow fever vaccine. Source: PBMCs, taken on the day of the yellow fever booster vaccination. Here the CDR3 DNA reads TGTGCCAGCAGCTCTCGCAGTCGAGGGGGTACGACCTCCTATAATTCACCCCTCCACTTT. Protein sequence: CASSSRSRGGTTSYNSPLHF.